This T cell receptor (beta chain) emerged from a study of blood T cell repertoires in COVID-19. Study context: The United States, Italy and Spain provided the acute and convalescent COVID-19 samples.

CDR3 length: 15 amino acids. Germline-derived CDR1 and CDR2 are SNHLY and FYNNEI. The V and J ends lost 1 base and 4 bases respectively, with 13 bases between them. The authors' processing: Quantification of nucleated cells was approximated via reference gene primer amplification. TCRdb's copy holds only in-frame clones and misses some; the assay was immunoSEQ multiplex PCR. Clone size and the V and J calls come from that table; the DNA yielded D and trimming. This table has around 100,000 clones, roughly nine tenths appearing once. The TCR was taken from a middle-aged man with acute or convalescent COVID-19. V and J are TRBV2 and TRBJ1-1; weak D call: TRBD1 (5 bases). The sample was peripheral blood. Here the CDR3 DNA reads TGTGCCAGCAGTGAAGACCGGACATCGGGCACTGAAGCTTTCTTT. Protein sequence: CASSEDRTSGTEAFF.